The 8 T cell receptor beta chains below come from one sample, sequenced in a study of shared clonotypes between healthy human individuals. The repertoire was sequenced with immunoSEQ multiplex PCR; TCRdb's copy has only in-frame clones and lacks some. The top ten hold about 1.6% of the sample, which has approximately 2,000,000 clones, just under 95% seen once. Terminally differentiated effector memory CD45RA+ cells were excluded by CCR7 positive selection of CD45RO-negative cells. The sample taken for sequencing was naive CD8+ T cells from PBMCs. The receptors here all came from a man younger than 35 in good health. Some clones in this sample may be carry-over from other donors' samples.

J is TRBJ2-1 and V is TRBV19; D is ambiguous. CDR1 is LNHDA and CDR2 is SQIVND in the germline V gene (reference sequence). The CDR3 has 13 residues. Deletions cut 5 bases from V and 7 bases from J, with 12 bases between. The CDR3: CASSPTVWNEQFF. As DNA, the CDR3 is TGTGCCAGTAGTCCAACCGTGTGGAATGAGCAGTTCTTC.

The genes are TRBV27 and TRBJ2-1, with unresolved D. Germline assignment: CDR1 MNHEY and CDR2 SMNVEV (reference sequence). Deletions cut 6 bases from V and 0 bases from J, with 15 bases between. The CDR3 covers 16 residues. CDR3 nucleotides: TGTGCCAGCAGCACCTCGACCCTTCGCTCCTACAATGAGCAGTTCTTC. This gives the protein CASSTSTLRSYNEQFF.

The chain has TRBV4-3 and TRBJ2-7; D call uncertain. CDR3 length: 14 amino acids. Per germline, CDR1 LGHNA and CDR2 YSLEER. The V and J ends lost 4 bases and 3 bases respectively, with 13 bases between them. The CDR3 DNA is TGCGCCAGCAGCCTTAGACACCTCAGCTACGAGCAGTACTTC. It is translated as CASSLRHLSYEQYF.

J is TRBJ2-7 and V is TRBV14, with 14 bases lining up with TRBD2. Trimming removed 4 bases from V and 6 bases from J; junction bases left unmatched: 5. There are 15 residues in the CDR3. CDR1 is SGHDN, CDR2 FVKESK, per germline. This chain's CDR3 is CASSRPGLAGVEQYF. The CDR3 DNA reads TGTGCCAGCAGCCGACCGGGACTAGCGGGAGTCGAGCAGTACTTC.

The rearrangement links TRBV6-4 to TRBJ2-2, with 7 bases lining up with TRBD2. Germline values: CDR1 MRHNA, CDR2 SNTAGT. Trimming removed 10 bases from V and 1 base from J; junction bases left unmatched: 12. The CDR3 has 16 residues. CDR3: CATQQVIAGNTGELFF. For the CDR3, the DNA is TGTGCCACCCAGCAGGTCATAGCGGGGAACACCGGGGAGCTGTTTTTT.

The chain recombines TRBV6-5 with TRBJ1-5; tentative D call: TRBD1 (6 bases). Germline V CDR1 and CDR2: MNHEY, SVGAGI. This CDR3 has 14 amino acids. Trimming removed 4 bases at V and 3 bases at J, with 10 bases between. The CDR3 coding sequence is TGTGCCAGCAGTTTCAGGGGAGTCAATCAGCCCCAGCATTTT. This encodes CASSFRGVNQPQHF.

The chain carries TRBV4-3 and TRBJ1-1; D is perhaps TRBD1 (5 bases). Trimming stripped 1 base from V and 5 bases from J, with 11 bases between. CDR1 is LGHNA and CDR2 is YSLEER in the germline V gene. The CDR3 consists of 14 residues. In DNA form, the CDR3 reads TGCGCCAGCAGCCAAGCACGTCGGGGGACTGAAGCTTTCTTT. Encoded protein: CASSQARRGTEAFF.

This rearrangement joins TRBV9 to TRBJ2-7; TRBD1 is a possible D gene (5 bases). The CDR3 loop spans 14 amino acids. The V and J ends lost 2 bases and 5 bases respectively, with 14 bases between them. Per germline, CDR1 SGDLS and CDR2 YYNGEE. The CDR3 coding sequence is TGTGCCAGCAGCGTGCAGGGTTCCCAGGACGAGCAGTACTTC. Encoded protein: CASSVQGSQDEQYF. Using reference TRBV9 and TRBJ2-7 for the parts outside the CDR3, the full variable domain is DSGVTQTPKHLITATGQRVTLRCSPRSGDLSVYWYQQSLDQGLQFLIQYYNGEERAKGNILERFSAQQFPDLHSELNLSSLELGDSALYFCASSVQGSQDEQYFGPGTRLTVT.